This T cell receptor (beta chain) was obtained from a study of cytotoxic CD8 clonotypes in ibrutinib-treated CLL. Study-wide results and caveats: While tracking circulating CD8+ T-cell counts, baseline clonality exceeded that of age-matched healthy donors.

With regard to this clone: Its antigen is undetermined.

This CDR3 contains 12 residues. Germline CDR1 SNHLY, CDR2 FYNNEI. V lost 6 bases and J 8 bases, leaving 10 bases between the germline ends. This table comes from immunoSEQ multiplex PCR, and its TCRdb copy is limited to in-frame clones, with some not included. Here the sample spans about 300,000 clones, 65% to 85% being singletons. The sample here was PBMCs, taken at disease progression, from a patient treated with ibrutinib. The TCR was taken from a human donor with chronic lymphocytic leukemia. The chain uses TRBV2 and TRBJ1-4; D ambiguous. The CDR3 spells CASSRLSEKLFF. The CDR3 nucleotides read TGTGCCAGCAGCAGGTTATCGGAAAAACTGTTTTTT. Using reference TRBV2 and TRBJ1-4 for the parts outside the CDR3, the full variable domain is EPEVTQTPSHQVTQMGQEVILRCVPISNHLYFYWYRQILGQKVEFLVSFYNNEISEKSEIFDDQFSVERPDGSNFTLKIRSTKLEDSAMYFCASSRLSEKLFFGSGTQLSVL.